This TCR beta chain came from a study of cytotoxic CD8 clonotypes in ibrutinib-treated CLL. The table came from immunoSEQ multiplex PCR; TCRdb's copy has only in-frame clones and leaves some out. This sample carries 330,000 or so clones, under 70% of them seen once, and the ten largest clones take roughly 6.7%. Unmatched junction bases numbered 10, after V lost 0 bases and J lost 5 bases. In germline, CDR1 is MGHRA, CDR2 YSYEKL. There are 18 residues in the CDR3. This material consisted of PBMCs, taken after 36 months of ibrutinib treatment. This clonotype was obtained from a human donor with chronic lymphocytic leukemia. V is TRBV4-1 and J is TRBJ2-2, with 9 bases identical to TRBD1. CDR3 in amino acids: CASSQEGRWGQGTGELFF. CDR3 sequence (DNA): TGCGCCAGCAGCCAAGAAGGTCGGTGGGGACAGGGAACCGGGGAGCTGTTTTTT.